The 25 T cell receptor beta chains below come from one sample, sequenced in a study of blood T cell repertoires in COVID-19. The protocol was immunoSEQ multiplex PCR, while the TCRdb copy is restricted to in-frame clones and leaves out a portion. This table holds around 4,800 clones, around 73% found once. The sequencing sample was made of peripheral blood. Receptor source: a human donor in a cohort sampled during active COVID-19.

The rearrangement joins TRBV7-9 to TRBJ2-1; no reliable D call. From germline, CDR1 is SEHNR and CDR2 FQNEAQ (reference sequence). CDR3 length equals 14 residues. Trimming removed 5 bases from V and 7 bases from J, with 15 bases in between. The DNA for the CDR3 is TGTGCCAGCAGCCTTTACACTCTCGGGAATGAGCAGTTCTTC. As protein: CASSLYTLGNEQFF.

V is TRBV19 and J is TRBJ1-5; 8 nucleotides agree with TRBD1. The CDR3 contains 16 residues. Germline V gene data show CDR1 as LNHDA and CDR2 as SQIVND (reference sequence). The V gene end was trimmed by 5 bases and the J gene end by 0 bases; junction bases not matched to a gene: 6. The CDR3, as DNA: TGTGCCAGTAGTGACAGGGGCTCGTATAGCAATCAGCCCCAGCATTTT. It encodes CASSDRGSYSNQPQHF.

The chain uses TRBV29-1 and TRBJ1-2, with TRBD1 identical over 9 bases. J gave up 2 bases and V 4 bases, and 11 bases lay outside the gene matches. Germline V gene data show CDR1 as SQVTM and CDR2 as ANQGSEA. The CDR3 runs to 16 residues. The CDR3 region is CSVGGTGFFSNYGYTF. As DNA, the CDR3 is TGCAGCGTTGGGGGGACAGGGTTTTTTTCCAACTATGGCTACACCTTC.

This clone has more than one count but fewer than ten. The CDR3 sequence: CASSSVGRATEAFF. The CDR3 DNA reads TGTGCCAGCAGCTCCGTTGGGAGGGCCACTGAAGCTTTCTTT. The V and J genes are TRBV7-2 and TRBJ1-1; D not certain. The V end lost 4 bases, the J end lost 4 bases, and 13 bases lay between the germline ends. This CDR3 spans 14 amino acids. Per the germline V gene, CDR1 is SGHTA and CDR2 is FQGNSA.

This clone has only one observation. V usage is TRBV25-1 and J usage is TRBJ1-4; D is unresolved. Trimming shortened V by 1 base and J by 0 bases, and 9 bases separated the two germline ends. CDR1 and CDR2 (germline): MGHDK, SYGVNS. The CDR3 is 16 residues long. CDR3 in amino acids: CASSESRPTTNEKLFF. CDR3 in DNA: TGTGCCAGCAGTGAATCGCGGCCTACAACTAATGAAAAACTGTTTTTT.

This chain joins TRBV5-1 and TRBJ2-7; TRBD1 agrees at 8 bases. With V trimmed by 4 bases and J by 2 bases, 8 bases remained unmatched. The CDR3 has 15 amino acids. Germline V gives CDR1 SGHRS, CDR2 YFSETQ. The CDR3 bases are TGCGCCAGCAGCCTCCTTGGACAGGGAACCTACGAGCAGTACTTC. It encodes CASSLLGQGTYEQYF. Based on the CDR3 plus reference TRBV5-1 and TRBJ2-7, the full variable domain is KAGVTQTPRYLIKTRGQQVTLSCSPISGHRSVSWYQQTPGQGLQFLFEYFSETQRNKGNFPGRFSGRQFSNSRSEMNVSTLELGDSALYLCASSLLGQGTYEQYFGPGTRLTVT.

This chain connects TRBV10-3 to TRBJ2-5; 10 nucleotides match TRBD1. Germline loops: CDR1 ENHRY, CDR2 SYGVKD. With 10 bases clipped from V and 5 bases from J, the junction kept 10 bases outside the gene matches. The CDR3 is 14 amino acids. The CDR3 coding sequence is TGTGCCACCGGGACAGGGGTGAGTCAGGAGACCCAGTACTTC. The encoded protein is CATGTGVSQETQYF.

The chain is built from TRBV6-2 or TRBV6-3 and TRBJ1-5, with 7 positions matching TRBD1. The germline CDR1 and CDR2 sequences are MNHEY and SVGEGT. Trimming at V came to 0 bases and at J to 5 bases, leaving 10 bases not matched to a gene. This CDR3 contains 17 residues. As DNA, the CDR3 is TGTGCCAGCAGTTACTCGATCCTGGGACAGCGGGATCAGCCCCAGCATTTT. Translation: CASSYSILGQRDQPQHF.

This rearrangement joins TRBV29-1 to TRBJ2-1, with 8 nucleotides matching TRBD1. J was trimmed by 7 bases and V by 7 bases; bases with no gene match: 15. Germline CDR1 reads SQVTM; CDR2 reads ANQGSEA. The CDR3 totals 15 residues. The CDR3 sequence: CSALLQDRARNEQFF. The CDR3 bases are TGCAGCGCCCTTCTCCAGGACAGGGCAAGGAATGAGCAGTTCTTC.

This chain links TRBV27 with TRBJ1-1; the D gene is possibly TRBD1 (6 bases). The CDR3 is made up of 12 amino acids. Trimming left V 2 bases short and J 5 bases short, with 6 bases between. Germline V gives CDR1 MNHEY, CDR2 SMNVEV (reference sequence). The CDR3 region is CASSLQGTEAFF. The DNA of the CDR3 is TGTGCCAGCAGTTTACAGGGGACTGAAGCTTTCTTT.

V and J are TRBV9 and TRBJ2-4; a possible D gene is TRBD2 (5 bases). The CDR3 covers 15 residues. Trimming left V 0 bases short and J 2 bases short, with 9 bases between. Germline V gene data show CDR1 as SGDLS and CDR2 as YYNGEE. The CDR3 spells CASSVAAGTKNIQYF. The CDR3 DNA reads TGTGCCAGCAGCGTAGCCGCGGGTACCAAAAACATTCAGTACTTC.

The gene calls are TRBV30 and TRBJ1-2; D perhaps matches TRBD1 (6 bases). The CDR3 contains 15 residues. Trimming cost V 0 bases and J 7 bases, with 18 bases left between them. The germline V gene has CDR1 GTSNPN and CDR2 SVGIG (reference sequence). CDR3 amino acids: CAWSVAGGSGAGYTF. CDR3 sequence (DNA): TGTGCCTGGAGTGTAGCGGGGGGATCAGGGGCTGGCTACACCTTC.

This rearrangement joins TRBV18 to TRBJ2-5, with a possible D match to TRBD2 (6 bases). Trimming removed 6 bases from V and 4 bases from J, with 12 bases in between. The germline V gene encodes CDR1 KGHSH and CDR2 LQKENI. This CDR3 spans 13 amino acids. CDR3 in DNA: TGTGCCAGCTCCCCCGGGACTCGAGAGACCCAGTACTTC. It specifies CASSPGTRETQYF.

This chain links TRBV18 with TRBJ1-1; a possible D gene is TRBD1 (5 bases). CDR1 is KGHSH and CDR2 is LQKENI in the germline V gene. Trimming cost V 3 bases and J 11 bases, with 19 bases left between them. The CDR3 contains 14 residues. In DNA, the CDR3 is TGTGCCAGCTCACCCACACAGGACACGTTTTACGCTTTCTTT. Translating gives CASSPTQDTFYAFF. The entire variable domain, with the rest obtained from reference TRBV18 and TRBJ1-1, is as follows: NAGVMQNPRHLVRRRGQEARLRCSPMKGHSHVYWYRQLPEEGLKFMVYLQKENIIDESGMPKERFSAEFPKEGPSILRIQQVVRGDSAAYFCASSPTQDTFYAFFGQGTRLTVV.

This clone was recorded once. This chain joins TRBV6-2 or TRBV6-3 and TRBJ2-2; tentative D call: TRBD1 (6 bases). V shed 6 bases and J shed 5 bases, with 16 bases lying between them. CDR3 length: 15 residues. The germline V gene has CDR1 MNHEY and CDR2 SVGEGT. CDR3 residues: CASSHLQGSTGELFF. DNA of the CDR3: TGTGCCAGCAGCCACTTACAGGGATCAACCGGGGAGCTGTTTTTT.

This clone is judged large. The chain is built from TRBV7-8 and TRBJ1-6; TRBD1 is a possible D gene (6 bases). The CDR3 sequence is 14 residues long. Trimming removed 5 bases at V and 7 bases at J, with 12 bases between. Germline lookup yields CDR1 SGHVS and CDR2 FQNEAQ. The CDR3 spells CASSLGQLNSPLHF. Written as DNA, the CDR3 is TGTGCCAGCAGCCTCGGACAGCTAAATTCACCCCTCCACTTT. The variable domain in full, with the rest retrieved from reference TRBV7-8 and TRBJ1-6, is GAGVSQSPRYKVAKRGQDVALRCDPISGHVSLFWYQQALGQGPEFLTYFQNEAQLDKSGLPSDRFFAERPEGSVSTLKIQRTQQEDSAVYLCASSLGQLNSPLHFGNGTRLTVT.

V gene TRBV7-2 combines with J gene TRBJ1-2; D unresolved. Trimming took 3 bases from V and 1 from J, leaving 9 bases between them. The CDR3 loop spans 14 amino acids. Germline-derived CDR1 and CDR2 are SGHTA and FQGNSA. This CDR3 is CASSLESSNYGYTF. CDR3 DNA: TGTGCCAGCAGCTTGGAGTCAAGTAACTATGGCTACACCTTC.

V is TRBV7-2 and J is TRBJ2-7; 8 positions agree with TRBD1. Trimming took 5 bases from V and 2 from J; bases not matched to a gene: 8. The germline CDR1 and CDR2 sequences are SGHTA and FQGNSA. CDR3 length: 15 residues. This CDR3 reads CASSLSGTGTYEQYF. In DNA, the CDR3 is TGTGCCAGCAGCCTCTCCGGGACAGGAACCTACGAGCAGTACTTC. Together with reference TRBV7-2 and TRBJ2-7, the CDR3 gives the full variable domain: GAGVSQSPSNKVTEKGKDVELRCDPISGHTALYWYRQSLGQGLEFLIYFQGNSAPDKSGLPSDRFSAERTGGSVSTLTIQRTQQEDSAVYLCASSLSGTGTYEQYFGPGTRLTVT.

The sample holds a few counts of this clone. V is TRBV3-1 (or the pseudogene TRBV3-2) and J is TRBJ2-7; TRBD2 might be the D (6 bases). The CDR3 has 15 amino acids. V lost 1 base and J lost 2, with 12 bases in between. Per the germline V gene, CDR1 is LGHDT and CDR2 is YNNKEL (reference sequence). This CDR3 is CASSQVIGSPYEQYF. The CDR3 DNA reads TGTGCCAGCAGCCAAGTGATCGGGAGTCCCTACGAGCAGTACTTC.

This clone was recorded a few times. This chain uses TRBV21-1 with TRBJ2-7; the table's D call of TRBD1 was not tested on the DNA. TRBV21-1 constitutes a pseudogene. The CDR3 has 10 residues. The CDR3 spells CASRGGEQYF. The DNA for the CDR3 is TGTGCCAGCAGAGGGGGAGAACAGTACTTC.

The chain carries TRBV4-2 and TRBJ2-3; D remains ambiguous. CDR1 is LGHNA, CDR2 YNFKEQ, per germline. This CDR3 comprises 13 residues. V gave up 1 base and J gave up 4 bases, with 6 bases separating them. The CDR3 loop is CASSQVPADTQYF. In DNA, the CDR3 is TGTGCCAGCAGCCAAGTCCCGGCAGATACGCAGTATTTT.

CDR3 residues: CASSPGTGNYGYTF. Written as DNA, the CDR3 is TGTGCCAGCTCACCTGGCACAGGAAACTATGGCTACACCTTC. The chain employs TRBV18 and TRBJ1-2; the D gene is possibly TRBD1 (5 bases). CDR1 KGHSH and CDR2 LQKENI come from the germline V gene. The CDR3 contains 14 residues. Trimming pared 3 bases from V and 2 bases from J, leaving 10 bases between.

This clone showed up just a few times. J is TRBJ2-7 and V is TRBV7-3; TRBD1 matches at 7 bases. Per the germline V gene, CDR1 is SGHTA and CDR2 is FQGTGA. The CDR3 extends over 14 amino acids. With V trimmed by 3 bases and J by 6 bases, 8 bases remained unmatched. The CDR3 DNA is TGTGCCAGCAGCTTGAACAGGGGCTTGGGCGAGCAGTACTTC. It specifies CASSLNRGLGEQYF.

The V gene is TRBV18, the J gene TRBJ1-2, with D perhaps TRBD1 (6 bases). The V end was cut by 4 bases, the J end by 8 bases, with 11 bases between. This CDR3 has 12 residues. The V gene's germline CDR1 is KGHSH and CDR2 LQKENI. CDR3 loop: CASSRQEKGYTF. The CDR3 nucleotides are TGTGCCAGCTCACGACAGGAGAAGGGCTACACCTTC.

The chain is built from TRBV5-4 and TRBJ2-7; unclear D gene. The CDR3 runs to 15 residues. V lost 0 bases and J lost 4, with 14 bases in between. From germline, CDR1 is SGHNT and CDR2 YYREEE (reference sequence). The CDR3 region has the DNA TGTGCCAGCAGCTTGGCCGGTTCGTCTGCGTACGAGCAGTACTTC. Protein sequence: CASSLAGSSAYEQYF. Full variable domain (missing parts from reference TRBV5-4 and TRBJ2-7): ETGVTQSPTHLIKTRGQQVTLRCSSQSGHNTVSWYQQALGQGPQFIFQYYREEENGRGNFPPRFSGLQFPNYSSELNVNALELDDSALYLCASSLAGSSAYEQYFGPGTRLTVT.